This T cell receptor (beta chain) was found in a study of CD4+ T cells in melanoma. Whole-study findings and limits: Reportedly, melanoma neoantigen-specific CD4+ T cells showed varied differentiation states.

Of note for this clone: Antigen unknown.

The CDR3 sequence is 16 residues long. Trimming removed 1 base from V and 4 bases from J; junction bases left unmatched: 5. CDR1 LGHNA and CDR2 YNFKEQ come from the germline V gene. Method: immunoSEQ multiplex PCR; TCRdb's copy keeps in-frame clones and lacks some. The data hold over 100,000 clones, with about 90% observed a single time. V and J are TRBV4-2 and TRBJ2-2; TRBD2 aligns across 8 bases. The origin of this receptor is a human donor with melanoma. Sample: peripheral blood. CDR3 nucleotide sequence: TGTGCCAGCAGCCAAGGTCAGGGACTAGGCACCGGGGAGCTGTTTTTT. Residues: CASSQGQGLGTGELFF.